These 5 T cell receptor beta chains share one sample of origin, sequenced in a study of T cells after yellow fever vaccination. From the 5' RACE reads, TCRdb called clonotypes with MiXCR, one entry per CDR3 protein. The sample lists about 52,000 distinct CDR3 sequences, about 6.3% occurring once. The sequenced sample was CD8+ T cells not binding an NS4B(214-222) dextramer, sorted from PBMCs, obtained about 49 days after the first yellow fever vaccination. The receptors originated from a man between 18 and 35 years old who received the YFV17D yellow fever vaccine.

The rearrangement uses TRBV7-7 and TRBJ2-7, with 11 positions matching TRBD2. The CDR3 contains 15 residues. The J segment lost 2 bases and the V segment lost 1 base, leaving 1 base of the junction unmatched. Per the germline V gene, CDR1 is SSHAT and CDR2 is FNYEAQ (reference sequence). CDR3 nucleotide sequence: TGTGCCAGCAGCTTAGGTAGCGGGGGGGCCTACGAGCAGTACTTC. This codes for CASSLGSGGAYEQYF.

On this clonotype itself: This may stem from a read error, because a much larger clone lies one nucleotide away. The chain links TRBV7-2 to TRBJ2-1; no reliable D call. Between the trimmed V and J ends, which lost 4 bases and 6 bases, there was a span of 10 bases. The germline V gene has CDR1 SGHTA and CDR2 FQGNSA. CDR3 size: 13 residues. As DNA, the CDR3 is TGTGCCAGCAGCTCAGCGCGTCCCAATGAGCAGTTCTTC. Its translation: CASSSARPNEQFF. Variable domain in full (rest from reference TRBV7-2 and TRBJ2-1): GAGVSQSPSNKVTEKGKDVELRCDPISGHTALYWYRQSLGQGLEFLIYFQGNSAPDKSGLPSDRFSAERTGGSVSTLTIQRTQQEDSAVYLCASSSARPNEQFFGPGTRLTVL.

The J gene is TRBJ1-5, the V gene TRBV27; perhaps TRBD1 as D (5 bases). The CDR3 spans 14 residues. Deletions cut 7 bases from V and 7 bases from J, with 17 bases between. The V gene's germline CDR1 is MNHEY and CDR2 SMNVEV (reference sequence). The CDR3 coding sequence is TGTGCCAGCAAGCTGGCAGGGCAAGGGCAGCCCCAGCATTTT. Amino acids: CASKLAGQGQPQHF.

This clonotype has a count of ten or more. The chain uses TRBV5-1 and TRBJ2-7; no firm D call. CDR1 and CDR2 from the germline V gene are SGHRS and YFSETQ. The CDR3 has 13 amino acids. The CDR3 bases are TGCGCCAGCAGCCTAAGATCCTCCTCCGAGCAGTACGTC. It translates to CASSLRSSSEQYV.

This clonotype was counted at least ten times. V is TRBV28 and J is TRBJ2-7; a weak D match, TRBD2 (5 bases). The V end was cut by 4 bases, the J end by 3 bases, with 16 bases between. The germline gives CDR1 MDHEN, CDR2 SYDVKM. The CDR3 sequence is 15 residues long. CDR3 nucleotide sequence: TGTGCCAGCAGTTCCCCGTATCCGGGGATCTACGAGCAGTACTTC. Its protein is CASSSPYPGIYEQYF.